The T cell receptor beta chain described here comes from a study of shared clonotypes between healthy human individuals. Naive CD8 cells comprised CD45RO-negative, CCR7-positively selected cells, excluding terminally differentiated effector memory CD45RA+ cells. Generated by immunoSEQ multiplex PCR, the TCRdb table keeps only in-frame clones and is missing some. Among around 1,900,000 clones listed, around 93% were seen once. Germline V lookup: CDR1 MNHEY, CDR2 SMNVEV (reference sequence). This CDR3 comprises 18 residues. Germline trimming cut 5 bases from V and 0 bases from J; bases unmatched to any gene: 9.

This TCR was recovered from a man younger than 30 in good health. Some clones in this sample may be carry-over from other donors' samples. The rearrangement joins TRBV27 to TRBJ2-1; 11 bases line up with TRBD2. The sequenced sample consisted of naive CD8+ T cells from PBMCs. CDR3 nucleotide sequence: TGTGCCAGCAGTCGACCCCGACTAGCGGGATTCTCCTACAATGAGCAGTTCTTC. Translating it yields CASSRPRLAGFSYNEQFF.